Below, 30 T cell receptor beta chains from the same sample are listed, as sequenced in a study of blood T cells in healthy people across ages. The authors ran a second PCR of about 6 to 12 cycles using a sample-barcoded 5' primer and a J-beta primer mix. TCRdb recomputed calls from the 5' RACE reads with MiXCR, one row per CDR3 protein. The profile shows 1 million or so distinct CDR3 sequences, more than 35% of them singletons. Material for sequencing was blood. All receptors derive from a woman aged 55-70 years in good health.

This clonotype occurred a few times. A much larger clone differs by one base, so this may be a read error. The chain recombines TRBV20-1 with TRBJ2-1; possible D gene TRBD2, 6 bases. Germline CDR1 and CDR2: DFQATT and SNEGSKA (reference sequence). The CDR3 runs 15 residues. Trimming took 6 bases from V and 0 from J, leaving 15 bases between them. CDR3 DNA: TGCAGTGCGAGCCTAGCGTGGAGCTCCTACAATGAGCAGTTCTTC. Protein: CSASLAWSSYNEQFF.

This clonotype was counted a few times. The V call is TRBV7-2, the J call TRBJ2-3; tentatively, D is TRBD1 or TRBD2 (5 bases each). Germline V gene lookup returns CDR1 SGHTA and CDR2 FQGNSA. V was shortened by 4 bases and J by 1 base, with 12 bases between the two germline ends. This CDR3 has 15 amino acids. The CDR3 here is CASSSLGDGTDTQYF. CDR3 sequence (DNA): TGTGCCAGCAGCTCTCTCGGGGACGGCACAGATACGCAGTATTTT. The entire variable domain, with the rest obtained from reference TRBV7-2 and TRBJ2-3, is as follows: GAGVSQSPSNKVTEKGKDVELRCDPISGHTALYWYRQSLGQGLEFLIYFQGNSAPDKSGLPSDRFSAERTGGSVSTLTIQRTQQEDSAVYLCASSSLGDGTDTQYFGPGTRLTVL.

The V call is TRBV29-1, the J call TRBJ2-1, with D perhaps matching TRBD1 or TRBD2 (5 bases each). Germline V lookup: CDR1 SQVTM, CDR2 ANQGSEA. The CDR3 spans 13 residues. With 7 bases removed from V and 4 bases from J, the gap between germline ends came to 14 bases. CDR3 bases: TGCAGCGGCCGGGACCCGCGGTACAATGAGCAGTTCTTC. The encoded protein is CSGRDPRYNEQFF.

On this clonotype: This clone may be a read error of a much larger clone one base away. The chain employs TRBV12-5 and TRBJ2-4; no reliable D call. The end of the DNA fits TRBJ2-5 better, so the J call may be wrong. This CDR3 comprises 11 residues. CDR1 LGHNT and CDR2 FRNRAP come from the germline V gene. The CDR3 DNA reads TGTGCTAGTGGTTTGGTGGAGACCCAGTACTTC. It is translated as CASGLVETQYF.

The chain is built from TRBV3-1 and TRBJ1-2, with D perhaps matching TRBD1 (5 bases). The CDR3 sequence is 14 residues long. Trimming took off 3 bases at V and 0 bases at J, with 8 bases between the two ends. Germline V gene data show CDR1 as LGHDT and CDR2 as YNNKEL (reference sequence). The CDR3 sequence is CASSQTEANYGYTF. The CDR3 DNA reads TGTGCCAGCAGCCAGACAGAAGCTAACTATGGCTACACCTTC.

The chain is built from TRBV7-2 and TRBJ2-5, with D uncertain. Trimming pared 5 bases from V and 0 bases from J, leaving 13 bases between. Looked up from germline, CDR1 is SGHTA and CDR2 is FQGNSA. This CDR3 region has 15 residues. For the CDR3, the DNA is TGTACCAGCAGCACCCCACTCGAGTACCAAGAGACCCAGTACTTC. Protein sequence: CTSSTPLEYQETQYF.

This clonotype was found once. V and J are TRBV6-1 and TRBJ2-7; D is unresolved. The CDR3 has 18 residues. Per the germline V gene, CDR1 is MNHNS and CDR2 is SASEGT. The V end was cut by 6 bases, the J end by 3 bases, with 27 bases between. The CDR3 bases are TGTGCCAGCAGGAACCTACCCTCCTCAACCGGGTCATTCTACGAGCAGTACTTC. Translating it yields CASRNLPSSTGSFYEQYF.

CDR3 residues: CSASDDLAKNIQYF. The CDR3 region has the DNA TGCAGTGCTAGCGATGATTTAGCCAAAAACATTCAGTACTTC. The chain has TRBV20-1 and TRBJ2-4; D gene unclear. The CDR3 covers 14 residues. V lost 3 bases, J lost 0 bases, and 9 bases lay in between. CDR1 DFQATT and CDR2 SNEGSKA come from the germline V gene (reference sequence).

The J gene is TRBJ2-1, the V gene TRBV6-6; D may be TRBD1 (5 bases). The CDR3 contains 15 residues. Germline values: CDR1 MNHNY, CDR2 SVGAGI (reference sequence). V shed 6 bases and J shed 6 bases, with 18 bases lying between them. The CDR3: CASSHRRPGSNEQFF. CDR3 sequence (DNA): TGTGCCAGCAGCCACCGAAGGCCAGGGTCCAATGAGCAGTTCTTC.

The table lists this clonotype with a count of one. The V gene is TRBV2, the J gene TRBJ2-1; D remains unclear. The CDR3 totals 15 residues. The germline CDR1 and CDR2 sequences are SNHLY and FYNNEI. Trimming stripped 6 bases from V and 1 base from J, with 13 bases between. The CDR3 DNA sequence: TGTGCCAGCAGGCCCGGGCTTAGGTCCTACAATGAGCAGTTCTTC. Protein sequence: CASRPGLRSYNEQFF.

The gene calls are TRBV9 and TRBJ2-5; D is undetermined. CDR1 and CDR2 from the germline V gene are SGDLS and YYNGEE. This CDR3 comprises 14 residues. The V end lost 0 bases, the J end lost 2 bases, and 8 bases lay between the germline ends. The CDR3 DNA follows: TGTGCCAGCAGCGTAGGAGTTAGTCAAGAGACCCAGTACTTC. Encoded protein: CASSVGVSQETQYF.

This clonotype turned up a few times. The rearrangement links TRBV20-1 to TRBJ2-7, with TRBD2 matching over 13 bases. The CDR3 runs 17 residues. V was clipped by 6 bases and J by 3 bases; unmatched bases: 14. Looked up from germline, CDR1 is DFQATT and CDR2 is SNEGSKA (reference sequence). The CDR3 DNA is TGCAGTGCCTCGGGACTAGCGGGAATAACTCCCGTCTACGAGCAGTACTTC. Amino acids: CSASGLAGITPVYEQYF.

The chain carries TRBV12-3 or TRBV12-4 and TRBJ1-1, with 9 positions matching TRBD1. The V gene end was trimmed by 4 bases and the J gene end by 0 bases; junction bases not matched to a gene: 6. The CDR3 consists of 16 residues. CDR3 in amino acids: CASSYRGQGVNTEAFF. The CDR3 nucleotides are TGTGCCAGCAGTTACAGGGGGCAGGGGGTGAACACTGAAGCTTTCTTT.

This clonotype was found a few times. The chain employs TRBV27 and TRBJ2-5; D gene ambiguous. The CDR3 length is 13 residues. The V gene's germline CDR1 is MNHEY and CDR2 SMNVEV (reference sequence). Trimming cost V 6 bases and J 3 bases, with 11 bases left between them. Written as DNA, the CDR3 is TGTGCCAGCAGGGGTGGTTGGAAAGAGACCCAGTACTTC. Translated, it gives CASRGGWKETQYF.

The chain joins TRBV18 to TRBJ2-4; 8 positions agree with TRBD1. This CDR3 region has 16 residues. The V gene's germline CDR1 is KGHSH and CDR2 LQKENI. V trimming: 3 bases; J trimming: 1 base; junction bases outside the gene matches: 5. CDR3 DNA: TGTGCCAGCTCACCCATACAGGGGGTGGCCAAAAACATTCAGTACTTC. This gives the protein CASSPIQGVAKNIQYF.

This clonotype was found many times. The chain recombines TRBV9 with TRBJ2-5; 12 bases agree with TRBD1. This CDR3 has 15 amino acids. The germline CDR1 and CDR2 sequences are SGDLS and YYNGEE. Trimming took 4 bases from V and 5 from J; bases not matched to a gene: 6. The CDR3 DNA sequence: TGTGCCAGCAGCCCCGGGACAGGGGGCGTTGAGACCCAGTACTTC. Protein product: CASSPGTGGVETQYF.

This clonotype was seen only a few times. The genes are TRBV6-1 and TRBJ2-3; 9 bases fit TRBD2. The germline gives CDR1 MNHNS, CDR2 SASEGT. There are 16 residues in the CDR3. The trim removed 3 bases at V and 2 bases at J, leaving 6 bases unmatched. As DNA, the CDR3 is TGTGCCAGCAGTGATCTCAGCGGGGGGTACACAGATACGCAGTATTTT. It translates to CASSDLSGGYTDTQYF.

The chain uses TRBV20-1 and TRBJ2-1, with TRBD1 as a possible D gene (6 bases). CDR3 length: 13 amino acids. Germline CDR1 DFQATT, CDR2 SNEGSKA (reference sequence). V was trimmed by 2 bases and J by 7 bases, leaving 12 bases between them. The CDR3 bases are TGCAGTGCTAGACCTGGGACACGGAATGAGCAGTTCTTC. Translated, it gives CSARPGTRNEQFF.

This clonotype was counted only a few times. CDR3 DNA sequence: TGCAGTCCACCTGCAGCGGGCGCGGGCAATGAGCAGTTCTTC. It translates to CSPPAAGAGNEQFF. The genes are TRBV20-1 and TRBJ2-1; TRBD2 is a possible D gene (6 bases). V lost 8 bases to trimming and J lost 6 bases, with 20 bases between them. From germline, CDR1 is DFQATT and CDR2 SNEGSKA (reference sequence). This CDR3 spans 14 amino acids.

This clonotype appeared a few times. V usage is TRBV7-3 and J usage is TRBJ1-2; a weak D match, TRBD1 (5 bases). The ends were cut back, 6 bases at V and 4 bases at J, with 15 bases in the middle. The CDR3 extends over 14 amino acids. The V gene's germline CDR1 is SGHTA and CDR2 FQGTGA. In DNA form, the CDR3 reads TGTGCCAGCAGTCCGGGGGATCCAGGCTATGGCTACACCTTC. Amino acids: CASSPGDPGYGYTF.

The chain uses TRBV3-1 and TRBJ2-4; D not resolved. The DNA end is a closer match to TRBJ2-7, so the J assignment may be wrong. CDR1 is LGHDT, CDR2 YNNKEL, per germline (reference sequence). The length of the CDR3 is 15 residues. Written as DNA, the CDR3 is TGTGCCAGCAGCCAAGAATCCAGGCTGGAATACGAGCAGTACTTC. Translated, it gives CASSQESRLEYEQYF.

V usage is TRBV2 and J usage is TRBJ2-1, with D unresolved. The CDR3 spans 14 residues. Germline CDR1 and CDR2: SNHLY and FYNNEI. V was trimmed by 8 bases and J by 1 base, leaving 12 bases between them. The CDR3, as DNA: TGTGCCAGCTTAGGGTCCGCGTCCTACAATGAGCAGTTCTTC. Its translation: CASLGSASYNEQFF.

The chain carries TRBV5-6 and TRBJ2-7, with 13 nucleotides matching TRBD2. The germline CDR1 and CDR2 sequences are SGHDT and YYEEEE. This CDR3 region has 14 residues. Losses at the gene ends were 5 bases for V and 7 bases for J; bases not matched to a gene: 6. CDR3 sequence reads: CASRWTSGSHEQYF. CDR3 bases: TGTGCCAGCAGATGGACTAGCGGGAGTCATGAGCAGTACTTC.

The chain combines TRBV21-1 with TRBJ1-4; TRBD1 is the table's D call and was not checked against the DNA. TRBV21-1 is designated a pseudogene. This CDR3 comprises 17 residues. The CDR3 nucleotides read TGTGCCAGCAGCACTGGGGACACGGACTGGGTGCCGTGGAAACTGTTTTTT. This codes for CASSTGDTDWVPWKLFF.

The rearrangement joins TRBV18 to TRBJ1-1; D is possibly TRBD1 (5 bases). The length of the CDR3 is 12 residues. Germline values: CDR1 KGHSH, CDR2 LQKENI. Trimming cost V 8 bases and J 12 bases, with 19 bases left between them. CDR3 nucleotide sequence: TGTGCCAGCCACCGGGGGGGGTGTGGACCTTTCTTT. Amino acids: CASHRGGCGPFF.

This clonotype was seen only a few times. The J gene is TRBJ2-5, the V gene TRBV7-2; 8 bases are a match to TRBD2. The CDR3 sequence is 16 residues long. Germline CDR1 is SGHTA and CDR2 is FQGNSA. Trimming cost V 5 bases and J 0 bases; bases outside gene matches: 8. The CDR3 DNA reads as TGTGCCAGCAGCCGCGGGACTAGTATAGACCAAGAGACCCAGTACTTC. It codes for CASSRGTSIDQETQYF.

In its sample, this clonotype was seen a few times. V usage is TRBV10-3 and J usage is TRBJ2-2; D tentatively fits TRBD1 or TRBD2 (5 bases each). The CDR3 loop spans 15 amino acids. The V gene lost 6 bases and the J gene lost 0 bases, with 11 bases spanning the gap. Germline CDR1 and CDR2: ENHRY and SYGVKD. The CDR3 coding sequence is TGTGCCATCAGCTGGGACCAGACGAACACCGGGGAGCTGTTTTTT. Its translation is CAISWDQTNTGELFF.

This clonotype was detected many times. V is TRBV5-1 and J is TRBJ2-3, with 10 bases aligning to TRBD2. V shed 2 bases, J shed 5 bases, and the junction held 5 bases outside the gene matches. Germline V CDR1 and CDR2: SGHRS, YFSETQ. This CDR3 spans 15 amino acids. DNA for the CDR3: TGCGCCAGCAGCTTCCTAGCGGGAGAAGGAGATACGCAGTATTTT. The encoded protein is CASSFLAGEGDTQYF.

This clonotype was found a few times. The chain carries TRBV15 and TRBJ1-4; D gene unclear. The length of the CDR3 is 16 residues. Trimming pared 0 bases from V and 10 bases from J, leaving 18 bases between. Germline values: CDR1 LNHNV, CDR2 YYDKDF (reference sequence). CDR3: CATSRDWAPISVKLFF. The CDR3 DNA reads as TGTGCCACCAGCAGAGATTGGGCCCCGATATCCGTAAAACTGTTTTTT.

The sample holds a few counts of this clonotype. V is TRBV12-3 or TRBV12-4 and J is TRBJ2-1, with D unresolved. The length of the CDR3 is 12 residues. The germline V and J ends were trimmed by 6 bases and 4 bases, with 7 bases remaining between them. The CDR3 DNA sequence: TGTGCCAGCAGGAACTATTACAATGAGCAGTTCTTC. Translating it yields CASRNYYNEQFF.